This paragraph covers one T cell receptor (beta chain) sequence. Its specificity is unknown. TCRdb's table, derived via immunoSEQ multiplex PCR, lists solely in-frame clones and lacks some. Among under 50,000 clones listed, 88% were seen once. The CDR3 spans 13 residues. Germline-derived CDR1 and CDR2 are MDHEN and SYDVKM. Trimming pared 1 base from V and 5 bases from J, leaving 6 bases between. This specimen belongs to a study of T cell responses to AZD1222 COVID-19 vaccine. The study's findings and limits: Clonal diversity was possibly underestimated; the donors were predominantly white British and more often female. The study sampled repertoires only after the peak T cell response. Increases in Spike-specific TCR breadth and depth were seen after two AZD1222 doses.

This clonotype was obtained from an adult who received the MenACWY meningococcal vaccine as a control. The sequences come from peripheral blood, collected 28 days after the second dose of the MenACWY control vaccine. The chain links TRBV28 to TRBJ1-5; D unclear. The CDR3 DNA reads TGTGCCAGCAGTTTATCTCTGGATCAGCCCCAGCATTTT. It yields the protein CASSLSLDQPQHF.